The T cell receptor (beta chain) under discussion was sequenced for a study of OX40 agonist ivuxolimab in advanced cancers. Findings and limits, study-wide: Clonal expansion from baseline to week 6 occurred in both CD4+ and CD8+ T cells.

This clone was counted once. As yet, its antigen is unknown. The table came from immunoSEQ multiplex PCR; TCRdb's copy has only in-frame clones and leaves some out. The sample comprises 60,000 to 95,000 clones, approximately 84% of which are singletons, and roughly a sixth rests with the top ten. V lost 3 bases to trimming and J lost 2 bases; unmatched junction nucleotides: 5. The CDR3 runs 16 residues. Germline V gene lookup returns CDR1 MNHEY and CDR2 SMNVEV (reference sequence). The sampling schedule covered blood at baseline, cycle 4 day 1, and cycle 7 day 1. This clonotype was sampled from an adult with an advanced solid tumor such as melanoma, head and neck, liver or kidney cancer. The sample here was CD4+ or CD8+ T cells sorted from blood, taken in a trial of the OX40 agonist ivuxolimab. The rearrangement uses TRBV27 and TRBJ1-1; 11 bases are shared with TRBD1. In DNA, the CDR3 is TGTGCCAGCAGTTTCGGACAGGGGGCCGGAAACACTGAAGCTTTCTTT. Translated, it gives CASSFGQGAGNTEAFF.